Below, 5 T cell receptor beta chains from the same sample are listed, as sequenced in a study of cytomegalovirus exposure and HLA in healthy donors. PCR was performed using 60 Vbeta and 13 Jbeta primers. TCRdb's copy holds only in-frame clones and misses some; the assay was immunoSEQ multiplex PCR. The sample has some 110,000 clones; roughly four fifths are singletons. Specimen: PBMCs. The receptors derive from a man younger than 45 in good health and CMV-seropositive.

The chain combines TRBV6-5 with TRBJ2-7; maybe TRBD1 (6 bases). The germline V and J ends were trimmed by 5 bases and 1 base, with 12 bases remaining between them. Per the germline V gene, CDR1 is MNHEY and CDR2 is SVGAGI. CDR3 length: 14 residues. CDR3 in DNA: TGTGCCAGCAGTAAACAGGGTCCGTCCTACGAGCAGTACTTC. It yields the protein CASSKQGPSYEQYF.

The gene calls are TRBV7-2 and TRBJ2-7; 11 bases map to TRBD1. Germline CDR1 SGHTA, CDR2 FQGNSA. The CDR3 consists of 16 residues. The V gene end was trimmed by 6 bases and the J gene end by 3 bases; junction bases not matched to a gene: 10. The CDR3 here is CASSPSSGTGGYEQYF. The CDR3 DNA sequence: TGTGCCAGCAGTCCCAGCTCCGGGACAGGGGGCTACGAGCAGTACTTC. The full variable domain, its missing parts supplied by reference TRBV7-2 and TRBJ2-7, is GAGVSQSPSNKVTEKGKDVELRCDPISGHTALYWYRQSLGQGLEFLIYFQGNSAPDKSGLPSDRFSAERTGGSVSTLTIQRTQQEDSAVYLCASSPSSGTGGYEQYFGPGTRLTVT.

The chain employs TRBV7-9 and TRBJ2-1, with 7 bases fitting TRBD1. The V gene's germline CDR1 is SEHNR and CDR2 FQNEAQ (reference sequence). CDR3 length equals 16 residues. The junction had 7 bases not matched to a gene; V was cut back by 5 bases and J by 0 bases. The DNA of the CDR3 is TGTGCCAGCAGCAGAAGACAGGGAGCCTCCTACAATGAGCAGTTCTTC. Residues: CASSRRQGASYNEQFF.

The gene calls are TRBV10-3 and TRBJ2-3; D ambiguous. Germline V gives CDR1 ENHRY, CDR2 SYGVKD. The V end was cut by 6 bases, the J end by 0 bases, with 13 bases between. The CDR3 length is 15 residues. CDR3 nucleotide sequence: TGTGCCATCAGGTATGGGCCCGGAAGCACAGATACGCAGTATTTT. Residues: CAIRYGPGSTDTQYF.

The chain's CDR3 is CASSNTNPGQAIRFGFYEQYV. The DNA of the CDR3 is TGTGCCAGCAGCAATACGAATCCGGGACAGGCAATCAGATTTGGGTTTTACGAGCAGTACGTC. The rearrangement uses TRBV21-1 and TRBJ2-7; the table's D gene call, TRBD1, was not cross checked with the DNA. TRBV21-1 is annotated as a pseudogene. CDR3 size: 21 residues.